The 22 T cell receptor beta chains below were found in one sample sequenced in a study of shared clonotypes between healthy human individuals. The data were produced by immunoSEQ multiplex PCR, yet TCRdb's version contains in-frame clones alone and is incomplete. Counted here are roughly 1,600,000 clones, 98% occurring once; the ten biggest clones make up roughly 0.36%. Sequencing input: naive CD4+ T cells sorted from blood. The subset is: CD45RA+ positively selected. The receptors originated from a man in his thirties or forties in good health.

The rearrangement joins TRBV5-1 to TRBJ1-4, with D tentatively TRBD1 (5 bases). Germline CDR1 and CDR2: SGHRS and YFSETQ. The V end was cut by 4 bases, the J end by 4 bases, with 11 bases between. The CDR3 extends over 14 amino acids. The CDR3 sequence: CASSLGRDNEKLFF. CDR3 coding DNA: TGCGCCAGCAGCCTGGGACGGGATAATGAAAAACTGTTTTTT. The variable domain in full, with the rest retrieved from reference TRBV5-1 and TRBJ1-4, is KAGVTQTPRYLIKTRGQQVTLSCSPISGHRSVSWYQQTPGQGLQFLFEYFSETQRNKGNFPGRFSGRQFSNSRSEMNVSTLELGDSALYLCASSLGRDNEKLFFGSGTQLSVL.

The chain joins TRBV19 to TRBJ1-4; D is undetermined. CDR1 is LNHDA, CDR2 SQIVND, per germline (reference sequence). V was clipped by 7 bases and J by 7 bases, with 19 bases between them. The CDR3 consists of 15 residues. The CDR3 nucleotides are TGTGCCAGTACCACCAGCTTAGCGGGTGGTGAAAAACTGTTTTTT. It yields the protein CASTTSLAGGEKLFF. Looking up the rest from reference TRBV19 and TRBJ1-4 gives the full variable domain: DGGITQSPKYLFRKEGQNVTLSCEQNLNHDAMYWYRQDPGQGLRLIYYSQIVNDFQKGDIAEGYSVSREKKESFPLTVTSAQKNPTAFYLCASTTSLAGGEKLFFGSGTQLSVL.

J is TRBJ2-1 and V is TRBV2, with 10 bases that match TRBD2. The CDR3 runs to 15 residues. The germline CDR1 and CDR2 sequences are SNHLY and FYNNEI. After removal of 6 bases from V and 7 bases from J, the junction contained 9 bases not matched to a gene. The CDR3: CASRRAGGSTNEQFF. CDR3 in DNA: TGTGCCAGCAGGCGAGCGGGAGGGTCGACGAATGAGCAGTTCTTC.

V is TRBV4-3 and J is TRBJ2-1, with 14 bases that match TRBD2. Germline trimming cut 1 base from V and 5 bases from J; bases unmatched to any gene: 13. The CDR3 totals 20 residues. Germline assignment: CDR1 LGHNA and CDR2 YSLEER. DNA of the CDR3: TGCGCCAGCAGCCAAGGTACGGGACTAGCGGGAGCCATTAAGAACAATGAGCAGTTCTTC. This sequence encodes CASSQGTGLAGAIKNNEQFF.

This clone appeared once. The chain recombines TRBV30 with TRBJ2-7; TRBD1 matches 7 bases. Germline trimming cut 1 base from V and 4 bases from J; bases unmatched to any gene: 13. CDR1 is GTSNPN and CDR2 is SVGIG in the germline V gene (reference sequence). The CDR3 length is 16 residues. CDR3 sequence reads: CAWSEVQGQVLYEQYF. The CDR3 bases are TGTGCCTGGAGTGAGGTCCAAGGACAGGTCTTGTACGAGCAGTACTTC.

A word on this clone: Other DNA sequences in the same sample also yield this CDR3. V gene TRBV7-9 combines with J gene TRBJ2-1, with 11 bases that match TRBD2. The V segment lost 1 base and the J segment 1 base; nucleotides outside the gene matches: 3. Per germline, CDR1 SEHNR and CDR2 FQNEAQ (reference sequence). The CDR3 is 17 amino acids. The DNA for the CDR3 is TGTGCCAGCAGCTTAGGCGGACTAGCGGGTTCCTACAATGAGCAGTTCTTC. Amino acid sequence: CASSLGGLAGSYNEQFF.

The V gene is TRBV19, the J gene TRBJ2-3; D gene ambiguous. Between the trimmed V and J ends, which lost 1 base and 6 bases, there was a span of 14 bases. This CDR3 contains 15 residues. Germline assignment: CDR1 LNHDA and CDR2 SQIVND (reference sequence). DNA of the CDR3: TGTGCCAGTAGTATAGCCGGACCCCGTGGGGATACGCAGTATTTT. Residues: CASSIAGPRGDTQYF.

This rearrangement joins TRBV5-1 to TRBJ2-7; 7 bases fit TRBD2. After removal of 2 bases from V and 2 bases from J, the junction contained 4 bases not matched to a gene. This CDR3 has 14 residues. Germline values: CDR1 SGHRS, CDR2 YFSETQ. CDR3 amino acids: CASSFGGSTYEQYF. Here the CDR3 DNA reads TGCGCCAGCAGCTTCGGGGGGTCTACCTACGAGCAGTACTTC.

This chain uses TRBV9 with TRBJ2-7, with 9 bases aligning to TRBD2. The V gene's germline CDR1 is SGDLS and CDR2 YYNGEE. With 3 bases clipped from V and 6 bases from J, the junction kept 13 bases outside the gene matches. CDR3 length: 16 residues. Written as DNA, the CDR3 is TGTGCCAGCAGCGAGGGGCCGGGACTAGCTTCGGGCGAGCAGTACTTC. Protein product: CASSEGPGLASGEQYF.

Comments on this clone: This specimen includes other DNA sequences encoding the same CDR3. V is TRBV28 and J is TRBJ1-2; D call uncertain. Germline V gene sequence: CDR1 MDHEN, CDR2 SYDVKM. The CDR3 has 13 amino acids. Trimming cost V 3 bases and J 2 bases, with 7 bases left between them. The CDR3 nucleotides read TGTGCCAGCAGTTTGTCCGGGAACTATGGCTACACCTTC. As protein: CASSLSGNYGYTF.

About this clone itself: Other DNA sequences within the sample encode an identical CDR3. The genes are TRBV27 and TRBJ2-7, with D possibly being TRBD1 or TRBD2 (5 bases each). This CDR3 is built from 14 residues. Germline values: CDR1 MNHEY, CDR2 SMNVEV (reference sequence). V lost 5 bases, J lost 4 bases, and 15 bases lay in between. CDR3 sequence reads: CASSLRQGVYEQYF. DNA for the CDR3: TGTGCCAGCAGTCTTCGCCAGGGAGTATACGAGCAGTACTTC.

This clone was detected once. The V and J genes are TRBV11-2 and TRBJ1-4; D possibly corresponds to TRBD1 (6 bases). V gave up 1 base and J gave up 5 bases, with 14 bases separating them. The germline V gene encodes CDR1 SGHAT and CDR2 FQNNGV. The CDR3 extends over 16 amino acids. CDR3 nucleotides: TGTGCCAGCAGCTTAGTTAGCAGGGGACCCAATGAAAAACTGTTTTTT. This translates into CASSLVSRGPNEKLFF.

The sample holds one count of this clone. The rearrangement joins TRBV18 to TRBJ2-7; possibly TRBD1 for D (6 bases). This CDR3 spans 14 amino acids. Between the trimmed V and J ends, which lost 3 bases and 3 bases, there was a span of 12 bases. The V gene's germline CDR1 is KGHSH and CDR2 LQKENI. The CDR3 bases are TGTGCCAGCTCACCGGGACACCTGGACTACGAGCAGTACTTC. Translating it yields CASSPGHLDYEQYF.

CDR3 residues: CASFPEQSIYNEQFF. The CDR3 DNA reads TGTGCCAGCTTCCCCGAACAATCGATCTACAATGAGCAGTTCTTC. The genes are TRBV2 and TRBJ2-1, with D unresolved. Germline assignment: CDR1 SNHLY and CDR2 FYNNEI. The V end lost 8 bases, the J end lost 3 bases, and 17 bases lay between the germline ends. The CDR3 is 15 amino acids.

This rearrangement joins TRBV9 to TRBJ2-2; unclear D gene. The V and J ends lost 2 bases and 7 bases respectively, with 9 bases between them. Germline CDR1 reads SGDLS; CDR2 reads YYNGEE. The CDR3 spans 13 residues. The CDR3: CASSVSEYGELFF. CDR3 in DNA: TGTGCCAGCAGCGTTTCCGAGTACGGGGAGCTGTTTTTT.

The CDR3 DNA follows: TGTGCCAGCAGCCTCACAGGGTACTCTGGAAACACCATATATTTT. This codes for CASSLTGYSGNTIYF. The chain has TRBV9 and TRBJ1-3, with D maybe TRBD1 (6 bases). This CDR3 comprises 15 residues. CDR1 is SGDLS and CDR2 is YYNGEE in the germline V gene. V lost 4 bases and J 0 bases, leaving 11 bases between the germline ends.

The chain carries TRBV27 and TRBJ1-5, with no clear D. Trimming cost V 6 bases and J 2 bases, with 14 bases left between them. The germline V gene has CDR1 MNHEY and CDR2 SMNVEV (reference sequence). The CDR3 contains 15 residues. The chain's CDR3 is CASRMGGLGNQPQHF. As DNA, the CDR3 is TGTGCCAGCAGGATGGGAGGTTTGGGCAATCAGCCCCAGCATTTT.

The chain employs TRBV11-2 and TRBJ2-1; D not certain. V lost 5 bases and J lost 2, with 10 bases in between. Germline lookup yields CDR1 SGHAT and CDR2 FQNNGV. The CDR3 covers 14 residues. As DNA, the CDR3 is TGTGCCAGCAGCCCACGTGTGACCTACAATGAGCAGTTCTTC. It specifies CASSPRVTYNEQFF.

The CDR3 loop is CASSLYRFAHEQYF. The CDR3 coding sequence is TGCGCCAGCAGCTTGTACAGGTTCGCCCACGAGCAGTACTTC. The chain links TRBV5-1 to TRBJ2-7; D might be TRBD1 (5 bases). Trimming shortened V by 1 base and J by 5 bases, and 13 bases separated the two germline ends. Looked up from germline, CDR1 is SGHRS and CDR2 is YFSETQ. The CDR3 contains 14 residues.

The chain has TRBV11-3 and TRBJ2-1; D not resolved. V lost 1 base to trimming and J lost 8 bases, with 9 bases between them. There are 13 residues in the CDR3. The germline gives CDR1 SGHNT, CDR2 YENEEA. CDR3 residues: CASSLAPPHEQFF. The CDR3 region has the DNA TGTGCCAGCAGCTTAGCTCCCCCCCATGAGCAGTTCTTC.

The J gene is TRBJ2-1, the V gene TRBV4-1, with D unresolved. V lost 2 bases, J lost 7 bases, and 9 bases lay in between. CDR1 is MGHRA and CDR2 is YSYEKL in the germline V gene. The CDR3 sequence is 13 residues long. CDR3 protein: CASSQRDSNEQFF. For the CDR3, the DNA is TGCGCCAGCAGCCAACGCGATAGTAATGAGCAGTTCTTC.

V is TRBV6-5 and J is TRBJ1-1; 7 nucleotides agree with TRBD1. CDR3 length: 14 residues. With V trimmed by 2 bases and J by 6 bases, 6 bases remained unmatched. The germline V gene has CDR1 MNHEY and CDR2 SVGAGI. CDR3 coding DNA: TGTGCCAGCAGTTACGGCAGGGGGAGCGCTGAAGCTTTCTTT. It codes for CASSYGRGSAEAFF.